The 15 T cell receptor beta chains below come from one sample, sequenced in a study of cytomegalovirus exposure and HLA in healthy donors. PCR involved 60 Vbeta and 13 Jbeta primers. Sequencing was performed with immunoSEQ multiplex PCR; in TCRdb, only in-frame clones are kept and a portion is missing. The data hold roughly 110,000 clones, with more than 60% observed a single time. Sequencing was done on a sample of PBMCs. The receptors come from a woman in her forties or fifties in good health and CMV-seropositive.

The chain employs TRBV6-6 and TRBJ2-5, with 7 nucleotides matching TRBD1. After removal of 6 bases from V and 7 bases from J, the junction contained 8 bases not matched to a gene. CDR1 and CDR2 from the germline V gene are MNHNY and SVGAGI (reference sequence). This CDR3 is 13 amino acids long. The CDR3 is CASSPDRDGTQYF. DNA of the CDR3: TGTGCCAGCAGCCCCGACAGGGATGGGACCCAGTACTTC.

V is TRBV19 and J is TRBJ1-2; tentative D call: TRBD1 (5 bases). V was pared by 7 bases and J by 2 bases, with 14 bases between. Germline V CDR1 and CDR2: LNHDA, SQIVND (reference sequence). The CDR3 covers 14 residues. CDR3 region: CASTPGRGNYGYTF. As DNA, the CDR3 is TGTGCCAGTACCCCAGGAAGGGGAAACTATGGCTACACCTTC.

The chain recombines TRBV29-1 with TRBJ2-5; perhaps TRBD2 as D (5 bases). TRBJ2-7 matches the DNA end more closely, so the J call is doubtful. Germline CDR1 is SQVTM and CDR2 is ANQGSEA. The CDR3 has 14 residues. This CDR3 is CSVGSPGVTYEQYF. CDR3 nucleotides: TGCAGCGTTGGGTCCCCCGGGGTTACCTACGAGCAGTACTTC.

The genes are TRBV7-6 and TRBJ2-7, with D tentatively TRBD1 (5 bases). Germline values: CDR1 SGHVS, CDR2 FNYEAQ. The V end lost 5 bases, the J end lost 0 bases, and 11 bases lay between the germline ends. The CDR3 totals 14 residues. The CDR3, as DNA: TGTGCCAGCAGCCCCACGCAGGGCTCCTACGAGCAGTACTTC. Translation gives CASSPTQGSYEQYF.

The chain links TRBV28 to TRBJ2-1, with 12 bases aligning to TRBD2. V lost 7 bases, J lost 5 bases, and 9 bases stayed unmatched. The germline V gene encodes CDR1 MDHEN and CDR2 SYDVKM. The CDR3 is 16 residues long. The CDR3 DNA is TGTGCCAGCAACCTACTAGCGGGGGGCCAGCACAATGAGCAGTTCTTC. It specifies CASNLLAGGQHNEQFF.

The rearrangement links TRBV4-1 to TRBJ1-2; TRBD1 agrees at 7 bases. Germline CDR1 MGHRA, CDR2 YSYEKL. After removal of 1 base from V and 2 bases from J, the junction contained 10 bases not matched to a gene. The CDR3 has 17 residues. DNA for the CDR3: TGCGCCAGCAGCCAAGTGATCGAGGCCAGGGGGAACTATGGCTACACCTTC. Residues: CASSQVIEARGNYGYTF.

The chain links TRBV7-3 to TRBJ1-1, with D possibly TRBD1 on 5 matching bases. V was trimmed by 6 bases and J by 11 bases, leaving 13 bases between them. The germline CDR1 and CDR2 sequences are SGHTA and FQGTGA. This CDR3 region has 11 residues. The CDR3 here is CASRGRGPAFF. In nucleotides, the CDR3 is TGTGCCAGCAGGGGGCGGGGTCCGGCTTTCTTT.

The chain links TRBV6-4 to TRBJ2-7; tentatively, D is TRBD1 (5 bases). Germline V gives CDR1 MRHNA, CDR2 SNTAGT. The V end lost 2 bases, the J end lost 6 bases, and 8 bases lay between the germline ends. This CDR3 has 12 residues. Here the CDR3 reads CASSDRGCEQYF. The CDR3 DNA sequence: TGTGCCAGCAGTGACAGGGGATGCGAGCAGTACTTC.

The genes are TRBV27 and TRBJ2-5, with D possibly matching TRBD1 (6 bases). V was cut by 4 bases and J by 3 bases, with 12 bases left in between. The CDR3 is made up of 14 amino acids. The germline gives CDR1 MNHEY, CDR2 SMNVEV (reference sequence). CDR3 nucleotides: TGTGCCAGCAGTTCCTGGACAGTTAAAGAGACCCAGTACTTC. This codes for CASSSWTVKETQYF.

This clone came up once. Other DNA sequences in the same sample also yield this CDR3. V gene TRBV6-1 combines with J gene TRBJ1-5, with D possibly matching TRBD1 (5 bases). The V end lost 1 base, the J end lost 5 bases, and 9 bases lay between the germline ends. Germline CDR1 reads MNHNS; CDR2 reads SASEGT. The CDR3 has 14 residues. Here the CDR3 DNA reads TGTGCCAGCAGTGAAGGGGGCAACGATCAGCCCCAGCATTTT. It is translated as CASSEGGNDQPQHF.

V is TRBV5-4 and J is TRBJ1-5; 7 nucleotides line up with TRBD1. Germline V gene data show CDR1 as SGHNT and CDR2 as YYREEE (reference sequence). V was pared by 4 bases and J by 0 bases, with 10 bases of the junction left unmatched. CDR3 size: 17 residues. The CDR3 sequence is CASSPKPGQLSNQPQHF. The DNA of the CDR3 is TGTGCCAGCAGCCCAAAGCCGGGACAGCTTAGCAATCAGCCCCAGCATTTT.

CDR3 residues: CASSLDREQFF. DNA of the CDR3: TGTGCCAGCAGCCTCGACAGGGAGCAGTTCTTC. J is TRBJ2-1 and V is TRBV6-1, with a weak D call TRBD1 (6 bases). Germline CDR1 reads MNHNS; CDR2 reads SASEGT. Deletions cut 6 bases from V and 10 bases from J, with 10 bases between. There are 11 residues in the CDR3.

This chain joins TRBV10-2 and TRBJ1-2, with 8 nucleotides matching TRBD1. This CDR3 comprises 14 residues. CDR1 WSHSY and CDR2 SAAADI come from the germline V gene. J gave up 8 bases and V 7 bases, and 12 bases lay outside the gene matches. This CDR3 is CASIGPGQGGGYTF. CDR3 DNA sequence: TGCGCCAGCATCGGCCCCGGACAGGGAGGGGGCTACACCTTC.

The J gene is TRBJ1-4, the V gene TRBV7-9; 9 bases match TRBD1. CDR3 length: 14 residues. V shed 4 bases, J shed 7 bases, and the junction held 4 bases outside the gene matches. Germline V gene sequence: CDR1 SEHNR, CDR2 FQNEAQ (reference sequence). The CDR3 here is CASSSTGGGEKLFF. The CDR3 DNA sequence: TGTGCCAGCAGCTCTACAGGGGGCGGTGAAAAACTGTTTTTT.

This clone turned up a few times. This sequence joins TRBV19 and TRBJ1-2; D gene ambiguous. CDR3 size: 13 residues. Trimming pared 3 bases from V and 2 bases from J, leaving 7 bases between. Germline assignment: CDR1 LNHDA and CDR2 SQIVND (reference sequence). The CDR3 here is CASSISGNYGYTF. As DNA, the CDR3 is TGTGCCAGTAGTATTTCGGGAAACTATGGCTACACCTTC.